The 26 T cell receptor beta chains reported below all come from one sample, sequenced in a study of T-cell memory formation after mild COVID-19. TCRdb fed the 5' RACE reads into MiXCR, producing one record per CDR3 protein. The sample lists 210,000 or so distinct CDR3 sequences; about 16% were seen once. Sequencing was carried out using PBMCs or a T cell subset sorted from them (not recorded which). The source of these receptors is an adult woman who had mild COVID-19 (a few samples of this study predate the infection). Cell type and time point are not known.

This clonotype turned up a few times. The gene calls are TRBV5-1 and TRBJ2-3; perhaps TRBD2 as D (6 bases). Looked up from germline, CDR1 is SGHRS and CDR2 is YFSETQ. The CDR3 contains 15 residues. V lost 0 bases and J lost 3, with 11 bases in between. Written as DNA, the CDR3 is TGCGCCAGCAGCTTGGGTGGGACTCTTACAGATACGCAGTATTTT. This codes for CASSLGGTLTDTQYF.

This sequence joins TRBV20-1 and TRBJ1-4; D might be TRBD1 (5 bases). V was pared by 0 bases and J by 7 bases, with 12 bases between. The germline V gene has CDR1 DFQATT and CDR2 SNEGSKA (reference sequence). The CDR3 loop spans 14 amino acids. CDR3 nucleotide sequence: TGCAGTGCTAGAGATCAGCTTAGGGGTGAAAAACTGTTTTTT. Its protein product is CSARDQLRGEKLFF.

This clonotype occurred a few times. The V gene is TRBV7-2, the J gene TRBJ2-1, with 11 bases fitting TRBD1. The CDR3 consists of 15 residues. J lost 7 bases, V lost 4 bases, and 6 bases had no gene match. Looked up from germline, CDR1 is SGHTA and CDR2 is FQGNSA. The CDR3 sequence: CASSSGQGARNEQFF. Here the CDR3 DNA reads TGTGCCAGCAGCTCCGGACAGGGGGCGCGGAATGAGCAGTTCTTC.

The V call is TRBV7-9, the J call TRBJ2-5; TRBD1 agrees at 7 bases. With 5 bases clipped from V and 3 bases from J, the junction kept 9 bases outside the gene matches. This CDR3 contains 15 residues. The germline V gene encodes CDR1 SEHNR and CDR2 FQNEAQ (reference sequence). The CDR3 DNA follows: TGTGCCAGCAGCCGGCTAGGGGGCGGAGAAGAGACCCAGTACTTC. Its translation is CASSRLGGGEETQYF.

The sample holds a few counts of this clonotype. This chain uses TRBV20-1 with TRBJ1-2, with D uncertain. Trimming took off 0 bases at V and 1 base at J, with 15 bases between the two ends. The CDR3 is 16 residues long. The germline V gene has CDR1 DFQATT and CDR2 SNEGSKA (reference sequence). The CDR3 spells CSARDPTRRVNYGYTF. The CDR3 DNA is TGCAGTGCTAGAGACCCGACCAGGAGGGTTAACTATGGCTACACCTTC.

The chain uses TRBV12-3 or TRBV12-4 and TRBJ1-1, with D possibly TRBD1 on 6 matching bases. The CDR3 sequence is 13 residues long. Trimming left V 6 bases short and J 3 bases short, with 11 bases between. The CDR3 bases are TGTGCCAGCAGAACAGGGTACGACACTGAAGCTTTCTTT. It is translated as CASRTGYDTEAFF.

The V call is TRBV20-1, the J call TRBJ2-7; 7 bases align to TRBD1. The CDR3 loop spans 12 amino acids. From germline, CDR1 is DFQATT and CDR2 SNEGSKA (reference sequence). V dropped 6 bases and J dropped 2; count of bases not matched to a gene: 4. The CDR3 DNA is TGCAGTGCGAGGACAGGACCCTACGAGCAGTACTTC. This translates into CSARTGPYEQYF.

This clonotype was counted between two and nine times. The CDR3 region is CASSLSGEEGEKLFF. The CDR3 DNA follows: TGCGCCAGCAGCTTGTCAGGGGAGGAGGGTGAAAAACTGTTTTTT. V usage is TRBV5-1 and J usage is TRBJ1-4; a possible D gene is TRBD1 (6 bases). V was cut by 1 base and J by 7 bases, with 14 bases left in between. In germline, CDR1 is SGHRS, CDR2 YFSETQ. The CDR3 has 15 residues.

The rearrangement joins TRBV20-1 to TRBJ1-1; 9 positions match TRBD1. The length of the CDR3 is 16 residues. Germline-derived CDR1 and CDR2 are DFQATT and SNEGSKA (reference sequence). The ends lost 3 bases at V and 0 bases at J; junction bases unmatched: 8. This CDR3 reads CSASSRDRALNTEAFF. The CDR3 DNA sequence: TGCAGTGCTAGCTCCCGGGACAGGGCCCTGAACACTGAAGCTTTCTTT.

This chain links TRBV12-3 or TRBV12-4 with TRBJ1-3, with 8 bases that match TRBD1. The length of the CDR3 is 16 residues. The ends lost 6 bases at V and 3 bases at J; junction bases unmatched: 10. DNA for the CDR3: TGTGCCAGCAGACTAACGACAGGGGCCGGTGGAAACACCATATATTTT. It specifies CASRLTTGAGGNTIYF.

This clonotype was detected a few times. J is TRBJ2-1 and V is TRBV6-6; TRBD2 matches 9 bases. The CDR3 is made up of 17 amino acids. Trimming took 0 bases from V and 8 from J; bases not matched to a gene: 11. Germline CDR1 MNHNY, CDR2 SVGAGI (reference sequence). The CDR3 loop is CASSYSPGLAASDEQFF. The CDR3 DNA sequence: TGTGCCAGCAGTTACTCGCCGGGACTAGCCGCATCCGATGAGCAGTTCTTC.

In its sample, this clonotype was seen a few times. The chain joins TRBV21-1 to TRBJ2-2; TRBD1 reflects the table's D call only, with no check against the DNA. TRBV21-1 is marked as a pseudogene. The CDR3 is made up of 15 amino acids. The CDR3 loop is CASSKDPENTGELFF. As DNA, the CDR3 is TGTGCCAGCAGCAAAGACCCGGAGAACACCGGGGAGCTGTTTTTT.

CDR3 protein: CASSSSGRATGELFF. The DNA for the CDR3 is TGTGCCAGCAGCAGTAGCGGGAGGGCAACCGGGGAGCTGTTTTTT. The chain joins TRBV7-9 to TRBJ2-2; TRBD2 matches 11 bases. Germline CDR1 SEHNR, CDR2 FQNEAQ (reference sequence). This CDR3 is built from 15 residues. V shed 5 bases, J shed 5 bases, and the junction held 4 bases outside the gene matches.

The CDR3 protein is CASRDSTGGNTEAFF. As DNA, the CDR3 is TGTGCCAGCAGGGACTCGACAGGAGGGAACACTGAAGCTTTCTTT. The V call is TRBV2, the J call TRBJ1-1; possibly TRBD1 for D (6 bases). Between the trimmed V and J ends, which lost 6 bases and 1 base, there was a span of 15 bases. This CDR3 has 15 amino acids. Germline assignment: CDR1 SNHLY and CDR2 FYNNEI.

This clonotype has just a few counts. V gene TRBV7-3 combines with J gene TRBJ2-1, with 11 bases aligning to TRBD2. After removal of 5 bases from V and 3 bases from J, the junction contained 3 bases not matched to a gene. The CDR3 consists of 15 residues. CDR1 is SGHTA, CDR2 FQGTGA, per germline. The CDR3 sequence: CASSMTSGVYNEQFF. The CDR3 DNA sequence: TGTGCCAGCAGCATGACTAGCGGGGTCTACAATGAGCAGTTCTTC.

In nucleotides, the CDR3 is TGTGCCAGCAGGTCACAGGTCTCTGAAGCTTTCTTT. Translated: CASRSQVSEAFF. This chain links TRBV3-1 with TRBJ1-1; maybe TRBD1 (5 bases). Germline V lookup: CDR1 LGHDT, CDR2 YNNKEL (reference sequence). V gave up 6 bases and J gave up 6 bases, with 11 bases separating them. This CDR3 has 12 residues. Full variable domain (missing parts from reference TRBV3-1 and TRBJ1-1): DTAVSQTPKYLVTQMGNDKSIKCEQNLGHDTMYWYKQDSKKFLKIMFSYNNKELIINETVPNRFSPKSPDKAHLNLHINSLELGDSAVYFCASRSQVSEAFFGQGTRLTVV.

This clonotype was observed a handful of times. The V call is TRBV30, the J call TRBJ2-5; 11 positions agree with TRBD2. In germline, CDR1 is GTSNPN, CDR2 SVGIG (reference sequence). The CDR3 length is 16 residues. V lost 0 bases, J lost 3 bases, and 6 bases stayed unmatched. The CDR3 sequence: CAWSVLAGVGEETQYF. The CDR3 bases are TGTGCCTGGAGTGTACTAGCGGGAGTGGGGGAAGAGACCCAGTACTTC.

This clonotype was seen only a few times. This sequence joins TRBV7-9 and TRBJ2-3; the D call may be TRBD1 or TRBD2 (6 bases each). This CDR3 spans 15 amino acids. Trimming removed 6 bases from V and 6 bases from J, with 19 bases in between. Germline CDR1 SEHNR, CDR2 FQNEAQ (reference sequence). This CDR3 reads CASRPTSWGPDTQYF. The CDR3 bases are TGTGCCAGCAGGCCAACTAGCTGGGGGCCGGATACGCAGTATTTT.

This clonotype appeared a few times. The chain links TRBV30 to TRBJ2-3; D perhaps matches TRBD1 (5 bases). Germline CDR1 and CDR2: GTSNPN and SVGIG (reference sequence). This CDR3 is built from 14 residues. With 1 base removed from V and 3 bases from J, the gap between germline ends came to 11 bases. CDR3 amino acids: CAWSGWGRTDTQYF. DNA for the CDR3: TGTGCCTGGAGTGGTTGGGGCAGGACAGATACGCAGTATTTT.

The chain joins TRBV11-3 to TRBJ1-1; D is perhaps TRBD1 (6 bases). The CDR3 runs 17 residues. V was pared by 5 bases and J by 4 bases, with 23 bases between. Germline values: CDR1 SGHNT, CDR2 YENEEA. DNA for the CDR3: TGTGCCAGCAGCGACCAGCAGGGGATTGATCTGGGCACTGAAGCTTTCTTT. It codes for CASSDQQGIDLGTEAFF. The variable domain in full, completed from reference TRBV11-3 and TRBJ1-1, reads EAGVVQSPRYKIIEKKQPVAFWCNPISGHNTLYWYLQNLGQGPELLIRYENEEAVDDSQLPKDRFSAERLKGVDSTLKIQPAELGDSAVYLCASSDQQGIDLGTEAFFGQGTRLTVV.

This clonotype was counted only a few times. The chain has TRBV20-1 and TRBJ2-7; TRBD2 aligns across 11 bases. Trimming took 0 bases from V and 3 from J; bases not matched to a gene: 4. Germline CDR1 and CDR2: DFQATT and SNEGSKA (reference sequence). This CDR3 spans 15 amino acids. The CDR3 sequence: CSAREGTSGNYEQYF. The CDR3 DNA is TGCAGTGCTAGAGAAGGGACTAGCGGTAACTACGAGCAGTACTTC.

The chain joins TRBV7-2 to TRBJ1-2; D is perhaps TRBD1 (5 bases). Trimming left V 4 bases short and J 4 bases short, with 22 bases between. Germline V CDR1 and CDR2: SGHTA, FQGNSA. This CDR3 region has 17 residues. The CDR3 DNA reads as TGTGCCAGCAGCTCGGGGGGGAGCGAACGGTACATCTATGGCTACACCTTC. Translation gives CASSSGGSERYIYGYTF.

The gene calls are TRBV7-3 and TRBJ2-3, with D possibly being TRBD1 or TRBD2 (6 bases each). Trimming shortened V by 1 base and J by 4 bases, and 9 bases separated the two germline ends. The V gene's germline CDR1 is SGHTA and CDR2 FQGTGA. The CDR3 consists of 14 residues. CDR3 in amino acids: CASSLNREADTQYF. The DNA of the CDR3 is TGTGCCAGCAGCTTAAACAGGGAGGCAGATACGCAGTATTTT.

This clonotype was observed a few times. The chain is built from TRBV12-3 or TRBV12-4 and TRBJ2-1; 9 bases align to TRBD2. J was trimmed by 0 bases and V by 7 bases; bases with no gene match: 7. CDR3 length: 16 residues. The CDR3 nucleotides read TGTGCCAGCACCCCGGCAGCGGGAGGCTCCTACAATGAGCAGTTCTTC. Residues: CASTPAAGGSYNEQFF.

The table lists this clonotype with a few counts. This chain joins TRBV7-9 and TRBJ2-1; 8 positions match TRBD1. Germline trimming cut 2 bases from V and 3 bases from J; bases unmatched to any gene: 3. CDR1 and CDR2 (germline): SEHNR, FQNEAQ (reference sequence). This CDR3 comprises 15 residues. The CDR3 DNA follows: TGTGCCAGCAGCTTACTACAGGGGGGCTACAATGAGCAGTTCTTC. The encoded protein is CASSLLQGGYNEQFF.

The rearrangement uses TRBV6-2 or TRBV6-3 and TRBJ2-1; D perhaps matches TRBD2 (5 bases). Germline V gene lookup returns CDR1 MNHEY and CDR2 SVGEGT. V gave up 2 bases and J gave up 5 bases, with 10 bases separating them. This CDR3 has 14 amino acids. The CDR3 spells CASSYDYYNNEQFF. The CDR3 nucleotides are TGTGCCAGCAGTTACGACTACTACAACAATGAGCAGTTCTTC.